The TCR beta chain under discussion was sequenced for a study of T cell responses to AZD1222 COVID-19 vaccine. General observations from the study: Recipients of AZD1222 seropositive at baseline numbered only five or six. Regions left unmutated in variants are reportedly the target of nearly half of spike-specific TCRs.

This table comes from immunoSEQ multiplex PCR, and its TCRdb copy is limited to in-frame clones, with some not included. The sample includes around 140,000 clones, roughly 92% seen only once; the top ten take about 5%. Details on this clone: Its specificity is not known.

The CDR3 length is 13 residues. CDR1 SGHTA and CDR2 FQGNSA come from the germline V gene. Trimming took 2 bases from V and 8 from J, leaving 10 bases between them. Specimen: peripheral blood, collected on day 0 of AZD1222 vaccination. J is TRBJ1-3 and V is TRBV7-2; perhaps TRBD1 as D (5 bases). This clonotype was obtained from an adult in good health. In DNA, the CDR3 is TGTGCCAGCAGCTTACACGTACAGGACACCATATATTTT. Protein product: CASSLHVQDTIYF. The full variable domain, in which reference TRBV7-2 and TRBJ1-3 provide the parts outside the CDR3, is GAGVSQSPSNKVTEKGKDVELRCDPISGHTALYWYRQSLGQGLEFLIYFQGNSAPDKSGLPSDRFSAERTGGSVSTLTIQRTQQEDSAVYLCASSLHVQDTIYFGEGSWLTVV.